A selection of T cell receptor beta chains follows, all from one sample in a study of blood T cells in healthy people across ages. TCRdb fed the 5' RACE reads into MiXCR, producing one record per CDR3 protein. The table records about 1.5 million distinct CDR3 sequences, 40% to 45% of them present only once. The specimen was blood. Every receptor here comes from a woman between 18 and 30 years old in good health. Both conserved end residues are part of each CDR3. A D gene is named only where the DNA matches it firmly. Only part of the rows carry a size: once, few, many, or a class if the clone is expanded.

D,J,V,size,DNA,CDR3
.,TRBJ2-5,TRBV20-1,.,TGCAGTGCTAGTTTTCGTCAGCACGGAGAGACCCAGTACTTC,CSASFRQHGETQYF
TRBD2,TRBJ2-1,TRBV20-1,.,TGCAGTGCTAACTCCATCACAGGACTAGTCTACAATGAGCAGTTCTTC,CSANSITGLVYNEQFF
TRBD1,TRBJ2-3,TRBV4-3,.,TGCGCCAGCAGCAAGACAGGGCCACTGAGCACAGATACGCAGTATTTT,CASSKTGPLSTDTQYF
.,TRBJ1-6,TRBV19,.,TGTGCCAGTATAAGCGGAGACGGGGCATCGAAAGGTTCACCCCTCCACTTT,CASISGDGASKGSPLHF
.,TRBJ2-5,TRBV20-1,many,TGCAGTGCAAACGGGAAATGGACCCAGTACTTC,CSANGKWTQYF
.,TRBJ2-5,TRBV5-1,few,TGCGCCAGCAGCTTGCTAGATTTCCCGGACGGGGAGACCCAGTACTTC,CASSLLDFPDGETQYF
.,TRBJ2-5,TRBV9,.,TGTGCCAGCAGCCGGCAGGACTACCAAGAGACCCAGTACTTC,CASSRQDYQETQYF
.,TRBJ2-1,TRBV4-2,.,TGTGCCAGCAGCCAAGACGAGAGATCACATGGGCAGTTCTTC,CASSQDERSHGQFF
.,TRBJ1-3,TRBV12-3/TRBV12-4,.,TGTGCCAGCAGTTCCGGGTCAGTCGGGGTCTCCTCTGGAAACACCATATATTTT,CASSSGSVGVSSGNTIYF
.,TRBJ2-3,TRBV12-3/TRBV12-4,.,TGTGCCAGCGACACTAGAGGGGAAGATACGCAGTATTTT,CASDTRGEDTQYF